This record concerns one TCR beta chain sequence. The record originates from a study of blood T cell repertoires in COVID-19. The germline V gene has CDR1 PRHDT and CDR2 FYEKMQ (reference sequence). The CDR3 covers 15 residues. V shed 5 bases and J 6 bases; nucleotides not matched to a gene: 8. Clones were sequenced by immunoSEQ multiplex PCR, and TCRdb holds only the in-frame ones, with some missing. The table includes around 190,000 clones, roughly 87% detected once. The material sequenced was peripheral blood. The chain employs TRBV13 and TRBJ2-7; 12 bases are a match to TRBD2. The sequence came from a woman aged 55-69 years with COVID-19, enrolled during active disease. The CDR3 coding sequence is TGTGCCAGCAGCCCTGCTAGCGGGAGGGTTGGCGAGCAGTACTTC. It is translated as CASSPASGRVGEQYF. The full variable domain, rest sourced from reference TRBV13 and TRBJ2-7, is AAGVIQSPRHLIKEKRETATLKCYPIPRHDTVYWYQQGPGQDPQFLISFYEKMQSDKGSIPDRFSAQQFSDYHSELNMSSLELGDSALYFCASSPASGRVGEQYFGPGTRLTVT.